This T cell receptor beta chain was identified in a study of control samples from healthy donors and cancer patients. This CDR3 comprises 16 residues. The germline CDR1 and CDR2 sequences are SEHNR and FQNEAQ (reference sequence). V shed 1 base and J shed 0 bases, with 10 bases lying between them. Produced via immunoSEQ multiplex PCR; TCRdb's table is partial and in-frame only. The data show 100,000 to 150,000 clones, with approximately 90% seen just once and about 2.2% held by the top ten. The sample consisted of blood. The chain joins TRBV7-9 to TRBJ1-3; TRBD1 is a possible D gene (5 bases). The sequence came from a woman aged 45 to 65 in good health. Here the CDR3 DNA reads TGTGCCAGCAGCTTAGGGCAGGGACTCTCTGGAAACACCATATATTTT. Translation: CASSLGQGLSGNTIYF.